This T cell receptor (beta chain) was sequenced for a study of T cells in Graves' hyperthyroidism and ophthalmopathy. Researchers took RNA transcripts and amplified the TCR beta CDR3 regions from them. First-round RT-PCR of the TCR CDR3 relied on the HTBI primer set. TCRdb reprocessed the multiplex PCR reads via MiXCR and lists one record per CDR3 protein. The profile shows about 840,000 distinct CDR3 sequences, around 39% of them singletons. CDR1 is MNHNS and CDR2 is SASEGT in the germline V gene. V lost 3 bases and J lost 4, with 12 bases in between. The CDR3 contains 14 residues. This clonotype was sampled from a man younger than 30 with Graves' hyperthyroidism. The chain employs TRBV6-1 and TRBJ1-1; maybe TRBD1 (5 bases). The sample was blood. The CDR3 coding sequence is TGTGCCAGCAGTGATCCCCAGGGATTCACTGAAGCTTTCTTT. This codes for CASSDPQGFTEAFF.